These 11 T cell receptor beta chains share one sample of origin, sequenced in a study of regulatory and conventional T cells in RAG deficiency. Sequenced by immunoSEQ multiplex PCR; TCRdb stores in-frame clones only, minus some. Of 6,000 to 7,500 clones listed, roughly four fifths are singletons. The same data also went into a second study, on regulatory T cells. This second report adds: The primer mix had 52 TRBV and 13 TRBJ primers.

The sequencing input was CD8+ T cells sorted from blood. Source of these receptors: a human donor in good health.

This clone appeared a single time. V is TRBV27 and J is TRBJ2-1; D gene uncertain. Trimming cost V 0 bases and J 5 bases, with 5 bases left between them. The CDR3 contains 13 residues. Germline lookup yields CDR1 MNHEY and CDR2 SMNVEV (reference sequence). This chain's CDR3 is CASSLSPNNEQFF. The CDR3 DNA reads TGTGCCAGCAGTTTATCTCCGAACAATGAGCAGTTCTTC.

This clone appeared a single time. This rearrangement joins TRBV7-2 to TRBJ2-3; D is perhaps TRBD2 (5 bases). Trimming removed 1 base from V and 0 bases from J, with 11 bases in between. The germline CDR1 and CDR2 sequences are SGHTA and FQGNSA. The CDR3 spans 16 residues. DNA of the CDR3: TGTGCCAGCAGCTTAGTGGCAGGAGGTAGCACAGATACGCAGTATTTT. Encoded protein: CASSLVAGGSTDTQYF.

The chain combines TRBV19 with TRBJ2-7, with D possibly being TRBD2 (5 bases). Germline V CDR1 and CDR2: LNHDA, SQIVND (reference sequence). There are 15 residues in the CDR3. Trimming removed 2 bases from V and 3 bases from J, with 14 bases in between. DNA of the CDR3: TGTGCCAGTAGTATACAATCAGAGGGTTTCTACGAGCAGTACTTC. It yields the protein CASSIQSEGFYEQYF. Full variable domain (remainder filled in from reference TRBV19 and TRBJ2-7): DGGITQSPKYLFRKEGQNVTLSCEQNLNHDAMYWYRQDPGQGLRLIYYSQIVNDFQKGDIAEGYSVSREKKESFPLTVTSAQKNPTAFYLCASSIQSEGFYEQYFGPGTRLTVT.

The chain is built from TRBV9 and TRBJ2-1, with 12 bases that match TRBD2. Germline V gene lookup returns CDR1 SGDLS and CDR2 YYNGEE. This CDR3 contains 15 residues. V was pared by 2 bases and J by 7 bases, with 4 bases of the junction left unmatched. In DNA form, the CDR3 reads TGTGCCAGCAGCGTTGGACTAGCGGGGATGAATGAGCAGTTCTTC. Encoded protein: CASSVGLAGMNEQFF.

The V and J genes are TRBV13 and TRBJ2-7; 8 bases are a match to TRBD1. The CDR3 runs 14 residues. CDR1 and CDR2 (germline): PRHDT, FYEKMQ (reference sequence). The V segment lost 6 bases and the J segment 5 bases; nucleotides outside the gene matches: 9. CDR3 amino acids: CASSRPGQVHEQYF. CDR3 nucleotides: TGTGCCAGCAGTCGACCGGGACAGGTCCACGAGCAGTACTTC.

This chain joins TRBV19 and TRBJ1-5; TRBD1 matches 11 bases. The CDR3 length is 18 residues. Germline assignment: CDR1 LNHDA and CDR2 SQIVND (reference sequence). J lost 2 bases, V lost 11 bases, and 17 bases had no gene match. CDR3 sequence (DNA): TGTGCCTTCCAAAAACCGGGACAGGGGGGGTGCGGCAATCAGCCCCAGCATTTT. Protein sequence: CAFQKPGQGGCGNQPQHF. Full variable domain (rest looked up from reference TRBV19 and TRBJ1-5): DGGITQSPKYLFRKEGQNVTLSCEQNLNHDAMYWYRQDPGQGLRLIYYSQIVNDFQKGDIAEGYSVSREKKESFPLTVTSAQKNPTAFYLCAFQKPGQGGCGNQPQHFGDGTRLSIL.

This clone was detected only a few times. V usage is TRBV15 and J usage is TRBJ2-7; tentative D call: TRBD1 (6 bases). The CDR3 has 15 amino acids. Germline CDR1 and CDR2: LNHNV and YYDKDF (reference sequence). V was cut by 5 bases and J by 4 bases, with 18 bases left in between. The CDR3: CATSGPGTNGYEQYF. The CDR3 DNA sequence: TGTGCCACCAGCGGTCCCGGGACAAACGGGTACGAGCAGTACTTC.

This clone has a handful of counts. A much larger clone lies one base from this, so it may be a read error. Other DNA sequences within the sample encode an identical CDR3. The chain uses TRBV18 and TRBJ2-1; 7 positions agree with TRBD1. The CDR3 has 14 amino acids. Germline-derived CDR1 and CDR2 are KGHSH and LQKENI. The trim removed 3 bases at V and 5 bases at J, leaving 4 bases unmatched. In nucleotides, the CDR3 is TGTGCCAGCTCACCGGGACAGAACAACAATGAGCAGTTCTTC. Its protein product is CASSPGQNNNEQFF.

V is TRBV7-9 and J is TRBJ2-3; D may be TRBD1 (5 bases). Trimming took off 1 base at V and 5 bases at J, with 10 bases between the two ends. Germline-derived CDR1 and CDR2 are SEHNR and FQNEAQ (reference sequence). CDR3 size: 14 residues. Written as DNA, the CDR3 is TGTGCCAGCAGCTTAGACTTCAGGGAAGATACGCAGTATTTT. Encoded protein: CASSLDFREDTQYF.

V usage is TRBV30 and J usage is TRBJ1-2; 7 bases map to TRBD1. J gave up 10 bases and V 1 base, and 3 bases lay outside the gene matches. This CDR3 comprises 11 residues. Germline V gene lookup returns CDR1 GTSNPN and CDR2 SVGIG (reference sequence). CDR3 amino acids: CAWSGGQNYTF. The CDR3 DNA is TGTGCCTGGAGTGGGGGACAGAACTACACCTTC. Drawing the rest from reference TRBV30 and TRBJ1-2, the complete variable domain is SQTIHQWPATLVQPVGSPLSLECTVEGTSNPNLYWYRQAAGRGLQLLFYSVGIGQISSEVPQNLSASRPQDRQFILSSKKLLLSDSGFYLCAWSGGQNYTFGSGTRLTVV.

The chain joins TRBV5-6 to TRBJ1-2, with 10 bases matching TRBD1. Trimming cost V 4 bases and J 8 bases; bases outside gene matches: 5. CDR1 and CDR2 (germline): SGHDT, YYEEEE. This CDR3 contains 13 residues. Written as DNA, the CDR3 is TGTGCCAGCAGCCTCGGGACAGGGGAGGGCTACACCTTC. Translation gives CASSLGTGEGYTF.